Listed below are T cell receptor beta chains from one sample, sequenced in a study of blood T cell repertoires in COVID-19. Clones were sequenced by immunoSEQ multiplex PCR, and TCRdb holds only the in-frame ones, with some missing. The sample consists of about 120,000 clones, 78% of them appearing once. Source material: peripheral blood. Receptor source: a man in his 70s with acute or convalescent COVID-19. Both conserved end residues are part of each CDR3. Fields, in order: J gene, CDR3 length, V gene, D gene, clone size, CDR3 protein, CDR3 DNA. The D gene is left open where the match is weak. Rows may omit the clone size; those that give it use once, few, many or a size class.

TRBJ1-1 13 TRBV6-6 . . CASSAHRDLEAFF TGTGCCAGCAGTGCCCACAGGGACCTTGAAGCTTTCTTT
TRBJ1-6 13 TRBV11-3 . . CASSLDPGSPLHF TGTGCCAGCAGCTTAGATCCGGGTTCACCCCTCCACTTT
TRBJ2-7 18 TRBV3-1/TRBV3-2 TRBD2 . CASSQLPGTSGGVDEQYF TGTGCCAGCAGCCAGCTACCCGGGACTAGCGGGGGAGTCGACGAGCAGTACTTC
TRBJ1-5 12 TRBV6-6 . . CASSGGNQPQHF TGTGCCAGTTCAGGGGGCAATCAGCCCCAGCATTTT
TRBJ1-1 15 TRBV4-2 TRBD1 few CASSPGTGENTEAFF TGTGCCAGCAGCCCCGGGACAGGGGAGAACACTGAAGCTTTCTTT
TRBJ1-6 16 TRBV4-2 . few CASSQGVSSYNSPLHF TGTGCCAGCAGCCAAGGTGTGAGCTCCTATAATTCACCCCTCCACTTT
TRBJ1-5 15 TRBV6-5 . . CASIDHLGGYQPQHF TGTGCCAGCATCGATCATCTCGGGGGATACCAGCCCCAGCATTTT
TRBJ1-5 12 TRBV6-5 . once CASRTANQPQHF TGTGCCAGCAGGACAGCTAATCAGCCCCAGCATTTT
TRBJ2-1 15 TRBV13 TRBD1 . CASSFFDRDSNEQFF TGTGCCAGCAGCTTTTTCGACAGGGATTCAAATGAGCAGTTCTTC
TRBJ1-6 14 TRBV19 . . CASSNLGRDSPLHF TGTGCCAGTAGTAACCTCGGGCGGGATTCACCCCTCCACTTT
TRBJ2-1 16 TRBV3-1/TRBV3-2 TRBD1 once CASSQDLGQHYNEQFF TGTGCCAGCAGCCAAGATCTGGGACAGCACTACAATGAGCAGTTCTTC
TRBJ1-2 15 TRBV5-1 . few CASSVQQGSNYGYTF TGCGCCAGCAGCGTACAACAGGGTTCTAACTATGGCTACACCTTC
TRBJ2-5 16 TRBV3-1/TRBV3-2 TRBD2 . CASSQDLAGGQETQYF TGTGCCAGCAGCCAAGATCTGGCGGGGGGTCAAGAGACCCAGTACTTC